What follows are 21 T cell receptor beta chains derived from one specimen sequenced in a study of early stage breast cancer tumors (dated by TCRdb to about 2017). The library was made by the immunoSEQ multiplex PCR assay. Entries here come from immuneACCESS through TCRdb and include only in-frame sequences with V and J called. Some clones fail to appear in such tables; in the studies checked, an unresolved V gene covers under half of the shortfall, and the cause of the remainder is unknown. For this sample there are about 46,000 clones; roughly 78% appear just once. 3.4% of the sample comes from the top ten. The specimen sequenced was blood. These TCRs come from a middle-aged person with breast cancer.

In DNA form, the CDR3 reads TGTGCCAGCAGCCAAGAGAAGAATGAAAAACTGTTTTTT. Translating gives CASSQEKNEKLFF. The gene calls are TRBV4-2 and TRBJ1-4; D not certain. With 0 bases removed from V and 5 bases from J, the gap between germline ends came to 4 bases. This CDR3 comprises 13 residues. Germline assignment: CDR1 LGHNA and CDR2 YNFKEQ.

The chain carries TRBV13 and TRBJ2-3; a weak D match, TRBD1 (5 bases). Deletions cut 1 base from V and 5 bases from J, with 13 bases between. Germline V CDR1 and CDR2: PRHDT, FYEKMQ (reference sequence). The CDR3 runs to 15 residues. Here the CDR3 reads CASSLVQGMGDTQYF. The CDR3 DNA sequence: TGTGCCAGCAGCTTAGTTCAGGGAATGGGAGATACGCAGTATTTT.

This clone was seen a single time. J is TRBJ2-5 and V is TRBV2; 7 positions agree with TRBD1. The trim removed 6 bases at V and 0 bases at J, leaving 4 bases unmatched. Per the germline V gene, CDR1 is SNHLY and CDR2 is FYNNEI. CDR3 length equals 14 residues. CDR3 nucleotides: TGTGCCAGCAGGAGGGACAGCCACCAAGAGACCCAGTACTTC. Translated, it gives CASRRDSHQETQYF. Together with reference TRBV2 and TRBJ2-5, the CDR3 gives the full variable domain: EPEVTQTPSHQVTQMGQEVILRCVPISNHLYFYWYRQILGQKVEFLVSFYNNEISEKSEIFDDQFSVERPDGSNFTLKIRSTKLEDSAMYFCASRRDSHQETQYFGPGTRLLVL.

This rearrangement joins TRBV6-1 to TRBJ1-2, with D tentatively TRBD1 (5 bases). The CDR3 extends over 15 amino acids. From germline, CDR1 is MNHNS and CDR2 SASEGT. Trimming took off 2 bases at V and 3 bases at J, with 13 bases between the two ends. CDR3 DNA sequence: TGTGCCAGCAGTGAACCCGCAGGGAAAGACTATGGCTACACCTTC. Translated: CASSEPAGKDYGYTF.

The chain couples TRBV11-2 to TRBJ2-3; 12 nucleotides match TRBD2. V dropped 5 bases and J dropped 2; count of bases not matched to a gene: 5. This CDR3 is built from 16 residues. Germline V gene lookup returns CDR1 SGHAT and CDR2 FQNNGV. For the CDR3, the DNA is TGTGCCAGCAGCCGCCGACTAGCGGGAGCCACAGATACGCAGTATTTT. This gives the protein CASSRRLAGATDTQYF. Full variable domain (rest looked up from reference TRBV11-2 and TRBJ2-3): EAGVAQSPRYKIIEKRQSVAFWCNPISGHATLYWYQQILGQGPKLLIQFQNNGVVDDSQLPKDRFSAERLKGVDSTLKIQPAKLEDSAVYLCASSRRLAGATDTQYFGPGTRLTVL.

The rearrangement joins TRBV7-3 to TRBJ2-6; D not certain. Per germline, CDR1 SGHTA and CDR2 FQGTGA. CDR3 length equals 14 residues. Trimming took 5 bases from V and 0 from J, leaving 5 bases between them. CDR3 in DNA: TGTGCCAGCAGCCACAGCTCTGGGGCCAACGTCCTGACTTTC. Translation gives CASSHSSGANVLTF.

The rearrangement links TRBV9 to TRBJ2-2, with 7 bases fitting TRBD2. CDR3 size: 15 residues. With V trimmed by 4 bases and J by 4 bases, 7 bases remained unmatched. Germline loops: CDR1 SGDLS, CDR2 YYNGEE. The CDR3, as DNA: TGTGCCAGCAGCCGTGGGGGAGGGAGCACCGGGGAGCTGTTTTTT. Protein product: CASSRGGGSTGELFF. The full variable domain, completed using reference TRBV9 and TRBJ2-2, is DSGVTQTPKHLITATGQRVTLRCSPRSGDLSVYWYQQSLDQGLQFLIQYYNGEERAKGNILERFSAQQFPDLHSELNLSSLELGDSALYFCASSRGGGSTGELFFGEGSRLTVL.

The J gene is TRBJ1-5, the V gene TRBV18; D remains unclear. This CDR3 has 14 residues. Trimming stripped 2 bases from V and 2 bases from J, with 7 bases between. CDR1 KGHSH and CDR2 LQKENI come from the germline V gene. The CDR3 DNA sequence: TGTGCCAGCTCACCAAGTTCGGGCAATCAGCCCCAGCATTTT. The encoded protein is CASSPSSGNQPQHF.

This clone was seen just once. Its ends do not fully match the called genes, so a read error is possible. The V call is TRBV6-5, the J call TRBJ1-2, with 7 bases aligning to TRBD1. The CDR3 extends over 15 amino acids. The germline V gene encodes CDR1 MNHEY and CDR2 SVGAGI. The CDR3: CAGSPRGGGYYGYTF. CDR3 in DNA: TGTGCCGGCAGTCCTCGAGGAGGGGGCTACTATGGCTACACCTTC.

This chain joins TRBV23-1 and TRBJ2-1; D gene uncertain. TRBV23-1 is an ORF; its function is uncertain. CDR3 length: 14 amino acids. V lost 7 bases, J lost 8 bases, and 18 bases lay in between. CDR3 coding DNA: TGCGCCAGCATTAGGGAATCTTGGCCCGATGAGCAGTTCTTC. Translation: CASIRESWPDEQFF.

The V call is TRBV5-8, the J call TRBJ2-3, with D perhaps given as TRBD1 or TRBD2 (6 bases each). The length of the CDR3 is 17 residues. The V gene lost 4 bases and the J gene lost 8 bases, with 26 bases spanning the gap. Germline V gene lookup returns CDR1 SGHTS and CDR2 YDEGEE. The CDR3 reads CASSQRAGTRRGFTQYF. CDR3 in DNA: TGTGCCAGCAGCCAGAGAGCCGGGACACGCCGGGGGTTTACGCAGTATTTT.

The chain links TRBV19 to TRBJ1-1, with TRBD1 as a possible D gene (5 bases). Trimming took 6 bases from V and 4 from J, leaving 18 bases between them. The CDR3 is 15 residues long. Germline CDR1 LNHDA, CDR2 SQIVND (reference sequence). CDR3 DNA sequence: TGTGCCAGTAGACTCGGCGGGGCTTCCGGCACTGAAGCTTTCTTT. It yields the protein CASRLGGASGTEAFF.

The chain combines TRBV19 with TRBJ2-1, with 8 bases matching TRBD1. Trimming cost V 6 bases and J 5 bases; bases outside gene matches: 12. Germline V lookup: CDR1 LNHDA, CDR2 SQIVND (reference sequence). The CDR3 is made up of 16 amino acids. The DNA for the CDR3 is TGTGCCAGTAGATCAAACAGGGGGGACAAACACAATGAGCAGTTCTTC. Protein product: CASRSNRGDKHNEQFF.

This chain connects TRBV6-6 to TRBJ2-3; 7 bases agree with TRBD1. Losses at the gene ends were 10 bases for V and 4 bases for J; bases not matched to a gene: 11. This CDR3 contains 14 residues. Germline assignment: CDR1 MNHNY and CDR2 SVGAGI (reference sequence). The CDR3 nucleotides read TGTGCCACCTTCCTGAGGGACAGCGCAGATACGCAGTATTTT. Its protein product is CATFLRDSADTQYF.

The CDR3 bases are TGTGCCTGGAGTCCCCCGGGACTAGCGGGAAGGAATGAGCAGTTCTTC. The encoded protein is CAWSPPGLAGRNEQFF. The V call is TRBV30, the J call TRBJ2-1, with 13 nucleotides matching TRBD2. V shed 2 bases, J shed 7 bases, and the junction held 8 bases outside the gene matches. Germline V gene sequence: CDR1 GTSNPN, CDR2 SVGIG (reference sequence). CDR3 length: 16 residues.

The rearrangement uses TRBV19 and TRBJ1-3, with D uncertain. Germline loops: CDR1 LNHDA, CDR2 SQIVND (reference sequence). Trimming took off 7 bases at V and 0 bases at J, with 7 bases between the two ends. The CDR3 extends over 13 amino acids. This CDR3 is CASKFNSGNTIYF. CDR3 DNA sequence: TGTGCCAGTAAATTCAACTCTGGAAACACCATATATTTT.

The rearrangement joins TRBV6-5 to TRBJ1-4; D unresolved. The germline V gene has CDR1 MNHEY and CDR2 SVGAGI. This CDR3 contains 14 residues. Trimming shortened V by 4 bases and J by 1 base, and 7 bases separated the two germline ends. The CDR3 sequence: CASSLARTNEKLFF. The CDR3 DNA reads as TGTGCCAGCAGTTTAGCTAGAACTAATGAAAAACTGTTTTTT.

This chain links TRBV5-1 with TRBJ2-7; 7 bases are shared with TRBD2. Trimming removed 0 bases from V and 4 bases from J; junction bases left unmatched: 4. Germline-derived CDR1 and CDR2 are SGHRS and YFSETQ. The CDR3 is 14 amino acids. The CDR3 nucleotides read TGCGCCAGCAGCTTGGCCTCTAGCGGTTACGAGCAGTACTTC. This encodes CASSLASSGYEQYF.

The CDR3 spells CASSRLAGGREQYF. The CDR3 coding sequence is TGTGCCAGCAGTCGACTAGCGGGAGGGCGGGAGCAGTACTTC. The genes are TRBV6-5 and TRBJ2-7; 14 nucleotides align to TRBD2. CDR1 is MNHEY, CDR2 SVGAGI, per germline. J gave up 7 bases and V 5 bases, and 4 bases lay outside the gene matches. The CDR3 runs to 14 residues.

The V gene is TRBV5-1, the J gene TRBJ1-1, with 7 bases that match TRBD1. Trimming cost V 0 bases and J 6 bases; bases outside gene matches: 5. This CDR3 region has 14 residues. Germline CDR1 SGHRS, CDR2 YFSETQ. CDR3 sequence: CASSLDRGNAEAFF. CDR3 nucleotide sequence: TGCGCCAGCAGCTTGGACAGGGGAAACGCTGAAGCTTTCTTT.

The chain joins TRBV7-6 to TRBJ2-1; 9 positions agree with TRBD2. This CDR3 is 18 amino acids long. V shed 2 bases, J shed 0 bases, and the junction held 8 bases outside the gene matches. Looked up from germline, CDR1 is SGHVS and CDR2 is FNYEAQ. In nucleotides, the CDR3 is TGTGCCAGCAGCTTACGGGTCGGCGGGAGGGTCTCCTACAATGAGCAGTTCTTC. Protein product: CASSLRVGGRVSYNEQFF.